What follows are 15 T cell receptor beta chains derived from one specimen sequenced in a study of glioma-infiltrating T cells. TCR alpha and beta CDR3 regions were amplified from RNA using iRepertoire nested multiplex PCR. TCRdb passed the multiplex PCR reads through MiXCR, listing each CDR3 protein once. Among 100,000 to 150,000 distinct CDR3 sequences listed, 20% to 25% were seen once. The sequenced material came from glioma tissue, nonneoplastic brain tissue, or PBMCs (not recorded which). These receptors all stem from a human donor with low-grade glioma or glioblastoma, undergoing nonglioma brain surgery, or in good health (not recorded which).

This clonotype has ten or more counts. An end of the junction differs from the germline gene, which may be a read error. The chain joins TRBV3-1 to TRBJ1-2; D unresolved. The CDR3 has 13 amino acids. Per the germline V gene, CDR1 is LGHDT and CDR2 is YNNKEL (reference sequence). CDR3 region: CASSQEGGYGYTF. The CDR3 DNA reads TGCGCCAGCAGCCAGGAGGGCGGCTATGGCTACACCTTC.

This clonotype has a handful of counts. The chain is built from TRBV2 and TRBJ2-7; perhaps TRBD2 as D (6 bases). The germline V and J ends were trimmed by 4 bases and 6 bases, with 13 bases remaining between them. The CDR3 consists of 13 residues. CDR1 and CDR2 (germline): SNHLY, FYNNEI. CDR3 sequence (DNA): TGTGCCAGCAGTGCGATTCTGGGGGGCGAGCAGTACGTC. Its protein is CASSAILGGEQYV.

This clonotype came up many times. The CDR3 spells CSATTDRGVDETQYF. In DNA form, the CDR3 reads TGCAGTGCTACTACCGACAGGGGAGTCGACGAGACCCAGTACTTC. The chain is built from TRBV20-1 and TRBJ2-5; 8 bases align to TRBD1. Germline V gene sequence: CDR1 DFQATT, CDR2 SNEGSKA (reference sequence). The V gene end was trimmed by 4 bases and the J gene end by 5 bases; junction bases not matched to a gene: 12. The CDR3 spans 15 residues.

This clonotype was detected only a few times. CDR3 loop: CASRGLGNTIYF. The CDR3 DNA reads as TGTGCCAGCAGGGGACTGGGGAACACCATATATTTT. This sequence joins TRBV2 and TRBJ1-3, with D possibly being TRBD1 (5 bases). V lost 6 bases and J lost 7, with 10 bases in between. Germline CDR1 reads SNHLY; CDR2 reads FYNNEI. This CDR3 is 12 amino acids long.

With respect to this clonotype: This could be a read error, since a much larger clone is one nucleotide away. The V call is TRBV6-1, the J call TRBJ1-1; tentatively, D is TRBD1 (5 bases). In germline, CDR1 is MNHNS, CDR2 SASEGT. Trimming left V 7 bases short and J 3 bases short, with 12 bases between. There are 13 residues in the CDR3. CDR3 in amino acids: CASTGQADTEAFF. The CDR3 bases are TGTGCCAGCACCGGACAAGCGGACACTGAAGCTTTCTTT.

In its sample, this clonotype was seen a few times. V is TRBV10-3 and J is TRBJ2-5; 11 nucleotides agree with TRBD2. The CDR3 spans 16 residues. Germline CDR1 reads ENHRY; CDR2 reads SYGVKD. V shed 10 bases, J shed 4 bases, and the junction held 14 bases outside the gene matches. The CDR3 DNA reads TGTGCCACCCTAAATACCCCTAGCGGGGGGTCAGAGACCCAGTACTTC. Protein product: CATLNTPSGGSETQYF.

The CDR3 here is CSAKTGMNTEAFF. As DNA, the CDR3 is TGCAGTGCTAAGACAGGTATGAACACTGAAGCTTTCTTT. The gene calls are TRBV20-1 and TRBJ1-1, with D perhaps TRBD1 (6 bases). There are 13 residues in the CDR3. With 4 bases removed from V and 0 bases from J, the gap between germline ends came to 9 bases. Looked up from germline, CDR1 is DFQATT and CDR2 is SNEGSKA (reference sequence).

This clonotype was picked up many times. The chain employs TRBV20-1 and TRBJ1-2; TRBD1 is a possible D gene (6 bases). The V gene lost 5 bases and the J gene lost 4 bases, with 20 bases spanning the gap. CDR1 is DFQATT, CDR2 SNEGSKA, per germline (reference sequence). This CDR3 spans 15 amino acids. CDR3 loop: CSADTIGGAGYGYTF. In DNA, the CDR3 is TGCAGTGCTGATACGATTGGGGGCGCAGGCTATGGCTACACCTTC.

This clonotype came up a few times. The chain employs TRBV5-1 and TRBJ1-1; a weak D match, TRBD1 (6 bases). This CDR3 contains 14 residues. In germline, CDR1 is SGHRS, CDR2 YFSETQ. Deletions cut 0 bases from V and 6 bases from J, with 12 bases between. CDR3 loop: CASSLGTGSAEAFF. CDR3 in DNA: TGCGCCAGCAGCTTGGGAACAGGGAGCGCTGAAGCTTTCTTT.

Many counts were recorded for this clonotype. V gene TRBV12-3 or TRBV12-4 combines with J gene TRBJ2-4, with a tentative D call TRBD2 (6 bases). The CDR3 contains 14 residues. V dropped 5 bases and J dropped 5 bases, with 13 bases sitting between them. This chain's CDR3 is CASSPSGGQNIQYF. CDR3 coding DNA: TGTGCCAGCAGTCCGTCTGGAGGGCAAAACATTCAGTACTTC.

This clonotype has only a few counts. The genes are TRBV5-1 and TRBJ2-3; 8 bases fit TRBD1. V shed 6 bases and J 2 bases; nucleotides not matched to a gene: 8. Looked up from germline, CDR1 is SGHRS and CDR2 is YFSETQ. This CDR3 spans 15 amino acids. The CDR3 DNA reads TGCGCCAGCATTTCAGGCAGGGGGCTCACAGATACGCAGTATTTT. Its translation is CASISGRGLTDTQYF.

CDR3 DNA: TGCGCCAGCAGCCAGGAGAACCGGGACTATACACGACAGCGTCCCTACAATGAGCAGTTCTTC. It codes for CASSQENRDYTRQRPYNEQFF. The gene calls are TRBV4-1 and TRBJ2-1, with TRBD2 matching 7 bases. Losses at the gene ends were 3 bases for V and 2 bases for J; bases not matched to a gene: 22. Germline CDR1 MGHRA, CDR2 YSYEKL. This CDR3 has 21 residues.

This chain links TRBV27 with TRBJ2-2, with 7 bases aligning to TRBD2. The CDR3 covers 16 residues. Germline trimming cut 1 base from V and 1 base from J; bases unmatched to any gene: 3. Per germline, CDR1 MNHEY and CDR2 SMNVEV (reference sequence). The CDR3 here is CASSLLSGVNTGELFF. The CDR3 DNA reads TGTGCCAGCAGTTTATTGAGCGGGGTGAACACCGGGGAGCTGTTTTTT.

The J gene is TRBJ2-5, the V gene TRBV28; TRBD2 might be the D (6 bases). Trimming cost V 3 bases and J 4 bases, with 9 bases left between them. CDR1 is MDHEN, CDR2 SYDVKM, per germline. The CDR3 is 13 amino acids. The CDR3 loop is CASSFRDLETQYF. The CDR3 nucleotides read TGTGCCAGCAGTTTCAGGGACTTAGAGACCCAGTACTTC. Together with reference TRBV28 and TRBJ2-5, the CDR3 gives the full variable domain: DVKVTQSSRYLVKRTGEKVFLECVQDMDHENMFWYRQDPGLGLRLIYFSYDVKMKEKGDIPEGYSVSREKKERFSLILESASTNQTSMYLCASSFRDLETQYFGPGTRLLVL.

In this sample, this clonotype turned up many times. The CDR3 sequence: CATSDAIAGVSNQPQHF. The DNA of the CDR3 is TGTGCCACCAGTGATGCCATCGCAGGGGTCAGCAATCAGCCCCAGCATTTT. The chain links TRBV24-1 to TRBJ1-5, with D maybe TRBD1 (6 bases). The V end was cut by 3 bases, the J end by 1 base, with 15 bases between. There are 17 residues in the CDR3. Germline CDR1 reads KGHDR; CDR2 reads SFDVKD.